The 30 T cell receptor beta chains below all came from one sample that was sequenced in a study of technical replicates of blood from several donors. TCRdb's table, derived via immunoSEQ multiplex PCR, lists solely in-frame clones and lacks some. The table lists about 69,000 clones, around nine tenths of them singletons, with 3.5% to 5% in the top ten. Sequenced material: PBMCs. The receptors stem from a human donor in good health. Some clones in this sample may be carry-over from other donors' samples.

The V gene is TRBV18, the J gene TRBJ1-6; D unclear. This CDR3 comprises 14 residues. The germline V gene has CDR1 KGHSH and CDR2 LQKENI. Deletions cut 3 bases from V and 15 bases from J, with 18 bases between. The CDR3 here is CASSPSAQRRLLHF. CDR3 coding DNA: TGTGCCAGCTCACCCTCGGCACAGCGGAGACTCCTCCACTTT.

The genes are TRBV27 and TRBJ2-7, with D possibly matching TRBD1 (6 bases). With 6 bases removed from V and 3 bases from J, the gap between germline ends came to 18 bases. The CDR3 is 15 residues long. The germline V gene has CDR1 MNHEY and CDR2 SMNVEV (reference sequence). CDR3 DNA: TGTGCCAGCAGCTCAGGGACACCCACAATCTACGAGCAGTACTTC. Amino acids: CASSSGTPTIYEQYF.

This chain connects TRBV6-6 to TRBJ2-2; D unclear. Looked up from germline, CDR1 is MNHNY and CDR2 is SVGAGI (reference sequence). CDR3 size: 16 residues. Deletions cut 4 bases from V and 0 bases from J, with 12 bases between. As DNA, the CDR3 is TGTGCCAGCAGTTCTGCGGTATTCACGAACACCGGGGAGCTGTTTTTT. Amino acid sequence: CASSSAVFTNTGELFF.

The V and J genes are TRBV6-1 and TRBJ1-2; 9 nucleotides align to TRBD1. The CDR3 is made up of 15 amino acids. Germline lookup yields CDR1 MNHNS and CDR2 SASEGT. J lost 2 bases, V lost 2 bases, and 3 bases had no gene match. The CDR3 here is CASSETGQGNYGYTF. CDR3 in DNA: TGTGCCAGCAGTGAAACGGGACAGGGAAACTATGGCTACACCTTC.

The J gene is TRBJ1-1, the V gene TRBV2; D remains ambiguous. The germline V and J ends were trimmed by 7 bases and 1 base, with 13 bases remaining between them. The CDR3 has 14 amino acids. Looked up from germline, CDR1 is SNHLY and CDR2 is FYNNEI. CDR3 sequence reads: CASTERGRNTEAFF. CDR3 in DNA: TGTGCCAGCACCGAACGGGGTCGGAACACTGAAGCTTTCTTT.

This CDR3 is CASSTTGRNQPQHF. The CDR3 nucleotides read TGTGCCAGTAGTACCACAGGGCGCAATCAGCCCCAGCATTTT. The chain combines TRBV19 with TRBJ1-5, with D perhaps matching TRBD1 (6 bases). Germline CDR1 reads LNHDA; CDR2 reads SQIVND (reference sequence). CDR3 length: 14 amino acids. Between the trimmed V and J ends, which lost 4 bases and 2 bases, there was a span of 9 bases.

The chain combines TRBV7-2 with TRBJ2-2, with TRBD2 identical over 7 bases. Per germline, CDR1 SGHTA and CDR2 FQGNSA. The CDR3 is 17 amino acids. V lost 1 base to trimming and J lost 3 bases; unmatched junction nucleotides: 8. CDR3 loop: CASSLEWGRAHTGELFF. The CDR3 DNA sequence: TGTGCCAGCAGCTTAGAGTGGGGGAGGGCCCACACCGGGGAGCTGTTTTTT.

The chain combines TRBV18 with TRBJ1-2, with D unclear. Germline-derived CDR1 and CDR2 are KGHSH and LQKENI. The CDR3 is 12 amino acids. Trimming removed 1 base at V and 4 bases at J, with 4 bases between. CDR3 coding DNA: TGTGCCAGCTCACCACAGAGCTATGGCTACACCTTC. This gives the protein CASSPQSYGYTF.

This clone occurred once. This chain joins TRBV6-1 and TRBJ1-5, with 8 bases fitting TRBD1. The V segment lost 11 bases and the J segment 6 bases; nucleotides outside the gene matches: 12. CDR1 is MNHNS, CDR2 SASEGT, per germline. The length of the CDR3 is 14 residues. CDR3 protein: CAGARAGGTQPQHF. The CDR3 bases are TGTGCCGGTGCACGGGCAGGGGGCACTCAGCCCCAGCATTTT.

The gene calls are TRBV4-2 and TRBJ2-2; TRBD2 matches at 10 bases. The CDR3 spans 16 residues. The J segment lost 7 bases and the V segment lost 5 bases, leaving 10 bases of the junction unmatched. Germline assignment: CDR1 LGHNA and CDR2 YNFKEQ. CDR3 nucleotide sequence: TGTGCCAGCAGCAACATAGCGGGAGGTGGCATCGGGGAGCTGTTTTTT. Amino acid sequence: CASSNIAGGGIGELFF.

The chain recombines TRBV6-6 with TRBJ1-4; perhaps TRBD1 as D (6 bases). Germline loops: CDR1 MNHNY, CDR2 SVGAGI (reference sequence). Trimming shortened V by 0 bases and J by 0 bases, and 8 bases separated the two germline ends. The CDR3 runs 16 residues. CDR3 protein: CASSYSGQTTNEKLFF. CDR3 in DNA: TGTGCCAGCAGTTACTCCGGACAGACAACTAATGAAAAACTGTTTTTT.

The V gene is TRBV7-2, the J gene TRBJ1-3; D remains unclear. Germline lookup yields CDR1 SGHTA and CDR2 FQGNSA. Trimming pared 1 base from V and 4 bases from J, leaving 5 bases between. The CDR3 runs to 13 residues. The CDR3 region is CASSLEQGNTIYF. DNA of the CDR3: TGTGCCAGCAGCTTAGAACAGGGAAACACCATATATTTT. Together with reference TRBV7-2 and TRBJ1-3, the CDR3 gives the full variable domain: GAGVSQSPSNKVTEKGKDVELRCDPISGHTALYWYRQSLGQGLEFLIYFQGNSAPDKSGLPSDRFSAERTGGSVSTLTIQRTQQEDSAVYLCASSLEQGNTIYFGEGSWLTVV.

The chain recombines TRBV6-1 with TRBJ1-6; a possible D gene is TRBD1 (6 bases). Germline assignment: CDR1 MNHNS and CDR2 SASEGT. CDR3 length: 14 residues. With 3 bases removed from V and 7 bases from J, the gap between germline ends came to 10 bases. This CDR3 is CASSDQGWNSPLHF. The CDR3 region has the DNA TGTGCCAGCAGTGATCAGGGGTGGAATTCACCCCTCCACTTT.

A remark on this clone: Other DNA sequences in this sample translate to the same CDR3. The chain combines TRBV6-5 with TRBJ2-7; 10 bases line up with TRBD1. The CDR3 length is 15 residues. V trimming: 5 bases; J trimming: 1 base; junction bases outside the gene matches: 5. Germline CDR1 and CDR2: MNHEY and SVGAGI. CDR3 sequence reads: CASSLRDRGSYEQYF. The DNA for the CDR3 is TGTGCCAGCAGTCTCCGGGACAGGGGTTCCTACGAGCAGTACTTC.

The chain links TRBV18 to TRBJ2-7, with D maybe TRBD1 (6 bases). Per the germline V gene, CDR1 is KGHSH and CDR2 is LQKENI. The CDR3 consists of 16 residues. V was trimmed by 6 bases and J by 3 bases, leaving 21 bases between them. CDR3 nucleotides: TGTGCCAGCTCTATCGGACAGTCGAACCTTCACTACGAGCAGTACTTC. Its translation is CASSIGQSNLHYEQYF.

The rearrangement links TRBV28 to TRBJ1-4; D is unresolved. Germline V gene sequence: CDR1 MDHEN, CDR2 SYDVKM. The CDR3 runs 12 residues. Trimming took 2 bases from V and 14 from J, leaving 12 bases between them. CDR3 nucleotide sequence: TGTGCCAGCAGTTTAACCGGGTCGCCCCTGTTTTTT. It yields the protein CASSLTGSPLFF.

The V and J genes are TRBV5-1 and TRBJ2-1, with 9 positions matching TRBD2. The CDR3 covers 16 residues. V lost 7 bases, J lost 0 bases, and 8 bases stayed unmatched. Germline loops: CDR1 SGHRS, CDR2 YFSETQ. The DNA for the CDR3 is TGCGCCAGCCGACTTTTAGCGGGGGTCTCCTACAATGAGCAGTTCTTC. It is translated as CASRLLAGVSYNEQFF. Complete variable domain (other parts from reference TRBV5-1 and TRBJ2-1): KAGVTQTPRYLIKTRGQQVTLSCSPISGHRSVSWYQQTPGQGLQFLFEYFSETQRNKGNFPGRFSGRQFSNSRSEMNVSTLELGDSALYLCASRLLAGVSYNEQFFGPGTRLTVL.

V usage is TRBV10-3 and J usage is TRBJ2-1; TRBD2 matches 12 bases. This CDR3 contains 13 residues. Germline V gives CDR1 ENHRY, CDR2 SYGVKD. Trimming took 10 bases from V and 10 from J; bases not matched to a gene: 8. The CDR3 region has the DNA TGTGCCAGTACAGGGACTAGCGGGCACGAGCAGTTCTTC. Translating gives CASTGTSGHEQFF.

The V and J genes are TRBV30 and TRBJ2-7; 10 bases are a match to TRBD2. CDR3 size: 16 residues. Trimming removed 1 base from V and 5 bases from J; junction bases left unmatched: 11. Germline-derived CDR1 and CDR2 are GTSNPN and SVGIG (reference sequence). The CDR3 DNA is TGTGCCTGGAGTGCCTCGAGGAGCGGGAGGGTCGACGAGCAGTACTTC. This translates into CAWSASRSGRVDEQYF.

The rearrangement links TRBV7-3 to TRBJ2-2; 9 bases are shared with TRBD2. The CDR3 covers 17 residues. V was clipped by 3 bases and J by 0 bases; unmatched bases: 5. Germline V CDR1 and CDR2: SGHTA, FQGTGA. Here the CDR3 reads CASSLGGGDANTGELFF. The CDR3 DNA reads as TGTGCCAGCAGCTTGGGCGGGGGGGATGCGAACACCGGGGAGCTGTTTTTT.

This chain joins TRBV11-3 and TRBJ2-1; D gene uncertain. This CDR3 has 15 residues. V was trimmed by 0 bases and J by 9 bases, leaving 15 bases between them. CDR1 and CDR2 from the germline V gene are SGHNT and YENEEA. The CDR3 bases are TGTGCCAGCAGCTTAGATCCACTACCGAGTAGTGAGCAGTTCTTC. Encoded protein: CASSLDPLPSSEQFF. The full variable domain, with the rest looked up from reference TRBV11-3 and TRBJ2-1, is EAGVVQSPRYKIIEKKQPVAFWCNPISGHNTLYWYLQNLGQGPELLIRYENEEAVDDSQLPKDRFSAERLKGVDSTLKIQPAELGDSAVYLCASSLDPLPSSEQFFGPGTRLTVL.

The J gene is TRBJ2-3, the V gene TRBV30, with D perhaps TRBD2 (5 bases). The CDR3 is made up of 14 amino acids. The V and J ends lost 2 bases and 2 bases respectively, with 11 bases between them. Germline V CDR1 and CDR2: GTSNPN, SVGIG (reference sequence). CDR3 nucleotide sequence: TGTGCCTGGAGTCCGGGGAAACCCACAGATACGCAGTATTTT. Translated, it gives CAWSPGKPTDTQYF.

The V call is TRBV11-2, the J call TRBJ1-6; possible D gene TRBD1, 5 bases. CDR3 length equals 16 residues. The germline V and J ends were trimmed by 5 bases and 4 bases, with 15 bases remaining between them. The germline gives CDR1 SGHAT, CDR2 FQNNGV. For the CDR3, the DNA is TGTGCCAGCAGCCGAGACGTAGGGGAATATAATTCACCCCTCCACTTT. This codes for CASSRDVGEYNSPLHF. The full variable domain, in which reference TRBV11-2 and TRBJ1-6 provide the parts outside the CDR3, is EAGVAQSPRYKIIEKRQSVAFWCNPISGHATLYWYQQILGQGPKLLIQFQNNGVVDDSQLPKDRFSAERLKGVDSTLKIQPAKLEDSAVYLCASSRDVGEYNSPLHFGNGTRLTVT.

V is TRBV4-2 and J is TRBJ2-7, with TRBD2 matching 12 bases. The J segment lost 1 base and the V segment lost 3 bases, leaving 4 bases of the junction unmatched. CDR1 LGHNA and CDR2 YNFKEQ come from the germline V gene. This CDR3 spans 16 amino acids. The CDR3 DNA is TGTGCCAGCAGCCAGGAGGGACTAGCGGGTTCCTACGAGCAGTACTTC. Amino acids: CASSQEGLAGSYEQYF.

The chain recombines TRBV9 with TRBJ2-7; 10 nucleotides agree with TRBD2. CDR3 length equals 14 residues. From germline, CDR1 is SGDLS and CDR2 YYNGEE. V lost 3 bases and J lost 3; bases outside the gene matches: 3. In nucleotides, the CDR3 is TGTGCCAGCAGCGGTAGCGGGGGGCACTACGAGCAGTACTTC. The encoded protein is CASSGSGGHYEQYF.

V and J are TRBV5-1 and TRBJ2-5; weak D call: TRBD1 (6 bases). V lost 4 bases and J lost 2, with 12 bases in between. The CDR3 is made up of 14 amino acids. Per germline, CDR1 SGHRS and CDR2 YFSETQ. Here the CDR3 reads CASSPGTQQETQYF. The CDR3 nucleotides read TGCGCCAGCAGCCCCGGGACACAACAAGAGACCCAGTACTTC.

The rearrangement uses TRBV27 and TRBJ1-2; D is perhaps TRBD1 (6 bases). V lost 0 bases, J lost 4 bases, and 15 bases lay in between. There are 16 residues in the CDR3. The V gene's germline CDR1 is MNHEY and CDR2 SMNVEV (reference sequence). Here the CDR3 reads CASSLSSGTMIYGYTF. The CDR3 DNA is TGTGCCAGCAGTTTATCTTCCGGGACAATGATCTATGGCTACACCTTC.

This clone was observed once. The V gene is TRBV5-1, the J gene TRBJ2-5; 9 nucleotides line up with TRBD2. Germline V gene data show CDR1 as SGHRS and CDR2 as YFSETQ. The CDR3 is 15 amino acids. V dropped 1 base and J dropped 1; count of bases not matched to a gene: 2. The CDR3 DNA follows: TGCGCCAGCAGCTTGAGCGGGGGGTCCCAAGAGACCCAGTACTTC. Its translation is CASSLSGGSQETQYF.

A single count supports this clone. This rearrangement joins TRBV7-3 to TRBJ2-2, with TRBD2 identical over 9 bases. This CDR3 contains 14 residues. The V and J ends lost 5 bases and 6 bases, in that order; junction bases with no gene match: 4. In germline, CDR1 is SGHTA, CDR2 FQGTGA. The chain's CDR3 is CASSAAGGSGELFF. The CDR3 coding sequence is TGTGCCAGCAGCGCAGCGGGGGGATCCGGGGAGCTGTTTTTT. The variable domain in full, with the rest retrieved from reference TRBV7-3 and TRBJ2-2, is GAGVSQTPSNKVTEKGKYVELRCDPISGHTALYWYRQSLGQGPEFLIYFQGTGAADDSGLPNDRFFAVRPEGSVSTLKIQRTERGDSAVYLCASSAAGGSGELFFGEGSRLTVL.

The chain couples TRBV7-9 to TRBJ1-2, with unresolved D. Trimming took 0 bases from V and 4 from J, leaving 9 bases between them. Germline loops: CDR1 SEHNR, CDR2 FQNEAQ (reference sequence). The CDR3 consists of 14 residues. CDR3 sequence (DNA): TGTGCCAGCAGCTTAGCGGAGGCGATCTATGGCTACACCTTC. This codes for CASSLAEAIYGYTF.